This is a list of T cell receptor beta chains from one sample in a study of response to subunit inactivated influenza vaccine. In TCRdb, the RT-PCR reads were re-called with MiXCR into one record per CDR3 protein. The sample consists of 650,000 to 700,000 distinct CDR3 sequences, less than 20% of them appearing once. The sample was PBMCs from blood, taken 11 to 12 days after vaccination. The receptors originated from a man aged 45-65 years who received an inactivated influenza vaccine. Each CDR3 is given with its conserved first and last residue. Fields, in order: D gene, clone size, V gene, J gene, CDR3 DNA, CDR3 protein. D genes are given only for firm matches. The listing skips clone size in some rows; elsewhere it reads once, few, many or a size class.

-	-	TRBV6-5	TRBJ2-6	TGTGCCAGCAGTTACAGGGCACCTGGGGCCAACGTCCTGACTTTC	CASSYRAPGANVLTF
-	-	TRBV7-8	TRBJ2-1	TGTGCCAGCAGCACAATCTCGGGACACGCAGCCTACAATGAGCAGTTCTTC	CASSTISGHAAYNEQFF
TRBD1	-	TRBV5-1	TRBJ2-2	TGCGCCAGCAGCGACCCGGGACAGGGGAACACCGGGGAGCTGTTTTTT	CASSDPGQGNTGELFF
-	few	TRBV7-9	TRBJ1-2	TGTGCCAGCAGCTTTAAACGGGATGGCTACACCTTC	CASSFKRDGYTF
-	few	TRBV3-1	TRBJ2-1	TGTGCCAGCAGCCAAGGTACGCTAGCGCGTAATGAGCAGTTCTTC	CASSQGTLARNEQFF
-	-	TRBV7-3	TRBJ2-2	TGTGCCAGCAGCCCCCGGATGAGGGGCGGAAAGAACACCGGGGAGCTGTTTTTT	CASSPRMRGGKNTGELFF
-	-	TRBV20-1	TRBJ1-3	TGCAGTGCTAGAGGGGGAAGCTCTGGAAACACCATATATTTT	CSARGGSSGNTIYF
-	-	TRBV5-1	TRBJ1-2	TGCGCCAGCAGCCAAGGGGCCCAGAACTATGGCTACACCTTC	CASSQGAQNYGYTF
-	few	TRBV6-2/TRBV6-3	TRBJ2-1	TGTGCCAGCAGTCGCCTCAAGAGCTCCTACAATGAGCAGTTCTTC	CASSRLKSSYNEQFF
-	few	TRBV18	TRBJ2-2	TGTGCCAGCTCACCATCTGCCTTTAACACCGGGGAGCTGTTTTTT	CASSPSAFNTGELFF
-	-	TRBV30	TRBJ2-1	TGTGCCTGGGGGAGGTCCCACAATGAGCAGTTCTTC	CAWGRSHNEQFF
-	-	TRBV7-8	TRBJ2-7	TGTGCCAGCAGCGTGGACTACTACGAGCAGTACTTC	CASSVDYYEQYF
-	few	TRBV3-1	TRBJ2-1	TGTGCCAGCAGCCTAACATACCAGGGTTTAGTTCGAGATGAGCAGTTCTTC	CASSLTYQGLVRDEQFF
-	many	TRBV4-2	TRBJ1-2	TGTGCCAGCACCCCCGACGCCAAGACTAACTATGGCTACACCTTC	CASTPDAKTNYGYTF
-	-	TRBV5-1	TRBJ1-5	TGCGCCAGCAGCCCCCAGGGTTTAGATCAGCCCCAGGATTTT	CASSPQGLDQPQDF
TRBD2	few	TRBV7-7	TRBJ2-5	TGTGCTAGCAGCCGCGGGACTAGCGGGGGTGAGACCCAGTACTTC	CASSRGTSGGETQYF
-	few	TRBV7-2	TRBJ1-3	TGTGCCAGCAGCCCCCGGTGGGGTAGAAACACCATATATTTT	CASSPRWGRNTIYF
TRBD1	-	TRBV27	TRBJ1-5	TGTGCCAGCAGCCCCTCGGACAGGGGGCGTCAGCCCCAGCATTTT	CASSPSDRGRQPQHF
-	-	TRBV9	TRBJ2-1	TGTGCCAGCAGCCTCGGACCGGGGTCCGTTTCAAATGAGCAGTTCTTC	CASSLGPGSVSNEQFF
TRBD1	-	TRBV3-1	TRBJ1-2	TGTGCCAGCAGCCGAGGACAGGGGAAACGGGAGGAAGGCTACACCTTC	CASSRGQGKREEGYTF
TRBD1	-	TRBV29-1	TRBJ1-5	TGCAGCGTCGGATTCGGACAGGGCGGCAATCAGCCCCAGCATTTT	CSVGFGQGGNQPQHF
-	few	TRBV10-3	TRBJ2-7	TGTGCCATCAGTGTCCAGGCCTCCTACGAGCAGTACTTC	CAISVQASYEQYF
TRBD1	few	TRBV10-3	TRBJ2-7	TGTGCCATCAGTAATTCTCTACCGGGACAGGGGGTATTCGAGCAGTACTTC	CAISNSLPGQGVFEQYF
-	-	TRBV4-3	TRBJ2-1	TGCGCCAGCAGCCAAGATCCCCACCCTACGTTAGGTGAGCAGTTCTTC	CASSQDPHPTLGEQFF